The clone carrying this TCR beta chain was seen at least ten times. TCRdb fed the RT-PCR reads into MiXCR, producing one record per CDR3 protein. Of more than 550,000 distinct CDR3 sequences in the sample, around 14% were seen once. Germline-derived CDR1 and CDR2 are MNHEY and SVGAGI. The CDR3 spans 17 residues. V was clipped by 7 bases and J by 1 base; unmatched bases: 9. This clonotype was sampled from a female donor in good health, serving as a healthy control. The V and J genes are TRBV6-5 and TRBJ2-2; 10 bases are a match to TRBD2. The sequenced sample was memory CD4+ T cells from blood. The CDR3 is CASTAGGSGRNTGELFF. CDR3 in DNA: TGTGCCAGCACAGCGGGGGGGAGCGGGAGGAACACCGGGGAGCTGTTTTTT.